The 32 T cell receptor beta chains reported below all come from one sample, sequenced in a study of shared T cell receptors in the human thymus. The assay was immunoSEQ multiplex PCR, and TCRdb's table has in-frame clones only and misses some. The data show hundreds of thousands of clones, around 87% seen once. The same sample was also used in a study of human thymus T cells.

Input material: thymocytes. These receptors came from a boy younger than two with a congenital heart defect.

This chain links TRBV2 with TRBJ2-1, with TRBD2 matching 10 bases. This CDR3 has 18 residues. J lost 7 bases, V lost 7 bases, and 19 bases had no gene match. Looked up from germline, CDR1 is SNHLY and CDR2 is FYNNEI. The CDR3 protein is CASTKGVPSGSPWNEQFF. The DNA for the CDR3 is TGTGCCAGCACCAAGGGGGTGCCTAGCGGGAGTCCTTGGAATGAGCAGTTCTTC.

Only a few counts were recorded for this clone. The chain recombines TRBV30 with TRBJ2-2, with a weak D call TRBD1 (6 bases). Trimming removed 2 bases from V and 7 bases from J, with 20 bases in between. The CDR3 loop spans 16 amino acids. From germline, CDR1 is GTSNPN and CDR2 SVGIG (reference sequence). CDR3 in amino acids: CAWSPHRTAPGGELFF. CDR3 bases: TGTGCCTGGAGTCCTCATAGGACAGCCCCAGGCGGGGAGCTGTTTTTT.

The chain links TRBV2 to TRBJ2-3; maybe TRBD1 (6 bases). Germline loops: CDR1 SNHLY, CDR2 FYNNEI. Trimming removed 3 bases at V and 0 bases at J, with 10 bases between. This CDR3 is built from 15 residues. CDR3: CASSDQGFSTDTQYF. The CDR3 bases are TGTGCCAGCAGTGACCAGGGGTTTAGCACAGATACGCAGTATTTT.

The chain couples TRBV7-3 to TRBJ1-1; 7 nucleotides match TRBD1. V was pared by 5 bases and J by 5 bases, with 5 bases of the junction left unmatched. The V gene's germline CDR1 is SGHTA and CDR2 FQGTGA. CDR3 length: 13 amino acids. The CDR3 sequence is CASSHTGETEAFF. CDR3 nucleotides: TGTGCCAGCAGCCATACAGGGGAAACTGAAGCTTTCTTT.

This sequence joins TRBV11-2 and TRBJ2-3, with D maybe TRBD2 (6 bases). Germline CDR1 is SGHAT and CDR2 is FQNNGV. V was cut by 7 bases and J by 2 bases, with 16 bases left in between. The CDR3 runs 15 residues. The CDR3 nucleotides read TGTGCCAGCACGCCTTCATGGGGGGACACAGATACGCAGTATTTT. It is translated as CASTPSWGDTDTQYF. The whole variable domain, remainder taken from reference TRBV11-2 and TRBJ2-3, is EAGVAQSPRYKIIEKRQSVAFWCNPISGHATLYWYQQILGQGPKLLIQFQNNGVVDDSQLPKDRFSAERLKGVDSTLKIQPAKLEDSAVYLCASTPSWGDTDTQYFGPGTRLTVL.

The chain employs TRBV12-2 and TRBJ2-3; TRBD2, the table's D call, was not compared with the DNA. TRBV12-2 is a pseudogene locus. The CDR3 covers 18 residues. The chain's CDR3 is CASRFSSQKSGGTDTQYF. CDR3 DNA: TGTGCAAGTCGCTTCTCGTCCCAAAAGAGTGGTGGCACAGATACGCAGTATTTT.

The CDR3 DNA follows: TGCGCCAGCAGCTTGACTAGCGGGAGGCGTATTTCCTACGAGCAGTACTTC. This gives the protein CASSLTSGRRISYEQYF. The chain links TRBV5-1 to TRBJ2-7, with 12 bases fitting TRBD2. The germline V gene encodes CDR1 SGHRS and CDR2 YFSETQ. With 1 base clipped from V and 1 base from J, the junction kept 6 bases outside the gene matches. This CDR3 has 17 amino acids.

The rearrangement links TRBV9 to TRBJ2-1; the match to TRBD1 covers 8 bases. The CDR3 is 14 amino acids. Trimming removed 3 bases from V and 7 bases from J; junction bases left unmatched: 6. Germline-derived CDR1 and CDR2 are SGDLS and YYNGEE. The CDR3 protein is CASSENTGGNEQFF. As DNA, the CDR3 is TGTGCCAGCAGCGAGAATACAGGGGGGAATGAGCAGTTCTTC.

This clone was seen a few times. This chain links TRBV28 with TRBJ1-2; tentatively, D is TRBD1 (5 bases). The CDR3 covers 13 residues. Germline-derived CDR1 and CDR2 are MDHEN and SYDVKM. V shed 3 bases and J shed 4 bases, with 9 bases lying between them. This chain's CDR3 is CASSFRVGYGYTF. Written as DNA, the CDR3 is TGTGCCAGCAGTTTCAGGGTTGGCTATGGCTACACCTTC.

The chain uses TRBV9 and TRBJ2-5; TRBD2 matches 8 bases. V trimming: 4 bases; J trimming: 2 bases; junction bases outside the gene matches: 4. In germline, CDR1 is SGDLS, CDR2 YYNGEE. The CDR3 contains 14 residues. Here the CDR3 DNA reads TGTGCCAGCAGCCCGACTAGCGTACAAGAGACCCAGTACTTC. Its protein product is CASSPTSVQETQYF.

The chain uses TRBV10-3 and TRBJ1-2, with D possibly TRBD1 on 5 matching bases. Per the germline V gene, CDR1 is ENHRY and CDR2 is SYGVKD. This CDR3 comprises 16 residues. The ends were cut back, 5 bases at V and 1 base at J, with 17 bases in the middle. CDR3 region: CAISSPPGLYNYGYTF. The CDR3 coding sequence is TGTGCCATCAGTTCCCCCCCAGGGCTCTATAACTATGGCTACACCTTC.

The sample holds a few counts of this clone. The chain joins TRBV4-2 to TRBJ2-1; weak D call: TRBD2 (5 bases). Trimming took 3 bases from V and 0 from J, leaving 18 bases between them. The germline V gene has CDR1 LGHNA and CDR2 YNFKEQ. CDR3 length: 18 amino acids. CDR3 region: CASSQSLIAHSSYNEQFF. CDR3 nucleotides: TGTGCCAGCAGCCAGAGTCTTATAGCGCATAGCTCCTACAATGAGCAGTTCTTC.

The V and J genes are TRBV6-1 and TRBJ2-1, with 7 bases fitting TRBD2. V trimming: 6 bases; J trimming: 6 bases; junction bases outside the gene matches: 5. This CDR3 region has 13 residues. In germline, CDR1 is MNHNS, CDR2 SASEGT. The CDR3 DNA is TGTGCCAGCAGGGCGGGAGCGACCAATGAGCAGTTCTTC. Amino acids: CASRAGATNEQFF.

This clone appeared once. J is TRBJ2-7 and V is TRBV14, with no clear D. Trimming cost V 4 bases and J 2 bases, with 3 bases left between them. CDR3 length: 11 amino acids. In germline, CDR1 is SGHDN, CDR2 FVKESK. CDR3 in DNA: TGTGCCAGCAGCCCAACCTACGAGCAGTACTTC. It specifies CASSPTYEQYF.

The chain couples TRBV4-1 to TRBJ1-5; no clear D. The CDR3 is 13 amino acids. The V and J ends lost 3 bases and 3 bases respectively, with 6 bases between them. Germline CDR1 reads MGHRA; CDR2 reads YSYEKL. The CDR3 reads CASSQQDNQPQHF. CDR3 nucleotides: TGCGCCAGCAGCCAGCAGGACAATCAGCCCCAGCATTTT.

The chain employs TRBV6-4 and TRBJ2-1; TRBD2 matches at 9 bases. CDR1 is MRHNA, CDR2 SNTAGT, per germline. The CDR3 loop spans 15 amino acids. V dropped 2 bases and J dropped 6; count of bases not matched to a gene: 5. As DNA, the CDR3 is TGTGCCAGCAGTGACCGACTAGCGGCCTTCAATGAGCAGTTCTTC. It codes for CASSDRLAAFNEQFF.

This chain connects TRBV4-3 to TRBJ2-3; a weak D match, TRBD2 (5 bases). CDR3 length: 15 residues. With 0 bases removed from V and 0 bases from J, the gap between germline ends came to 7 bases. The germline gives CDR1 LGHNA, CDR2 YSLEER. The CDR3 DNA reads as TGCGCCAGCAGCCAAGACCGAGGGAGCACAGATACGCAGTATTTT. Translating it yields CASSQDRGSTDTQYF.

The chain's CDR3 is CASSPTGLADSVGGSYNEQFF. In nucleotides, the CDR3 is TGTGCCAGCAGCCCGACCGGACTAGCGGATTCAGTGGGAGGGTCCTACAATGAGCAGTTCTTC. This rearrangement joins TRBV4-2 to TRBJ2-1; 10 bases are shared with TRBD2. V gave up 4 bases and J gave up 1 base; unmatched junction bases: 19. Germline V gene data show CDR1 as LGHNA and CDR2 as YNFKEQ. The CDR3 spans 21 residues.

A few counts support this clone. The V gene is TRBV4-2, the J gene TRBJ2-7, with a weak D call TRBD1 (6 bases). V was trimmed by 2 bases and J by 4 bases, leaving 18 bases between them. The CDR3 has 16 residues. Germline V gene sequence: CDR1 LGHNA, CDR2 YNFKEQ. The CDR3 sequence: CASSQHPRGPSYEQYF. CDR3 coding DNA: TGTGCCAGCAGCCAACACCCCAGGGGCCCGTCTTACGAGCAGTACTTC.

The CDR3 DNA follows: TGTGCCATGAGACAGCGCTATAATTCACCCCTCCACTTT. As protein: CAMRQRYNSPLHF. The V gene is TRBV28, the J gene TRBJ1-6; the D gene is possibly TRBD1 (5 bases). V was shortened by 10 bases and J by 3 bases, with 10 bases between the two germline ends. This CDR3 spans 13 amino acids. Germline V gene data show CDR1 as MDHEN and CDR2 as SYDVKM.

This clone appeared a single time. The gene calls are TRBV7-7 and TRBJ2-7, with 13 bases identical to TRBD2. Germline loops: CDR1 SSHAT, CDR2 FNYEAQ (reference sequence). V dropped 5 bases and J dropped 3; count of bases not matched to a gene: 4. This CDR3 region has 15 residues. This CDR3 is CASSPGLAGFYEQYF. In DNA, the CDR3 is TGTGCCAGCAGCCCGGGACTAGCGGGATTCTACGAGCAGTACTTC.

The chain carries TRBV11-1 and TRBJ2-6; D gene unclear. V lost 2 bases, J lost 2 bases, and 7 bases lay in between. Germline V gene data show CDR1 as SGHAT and CDR2 as FQDESV (reference sequence). The CDR3 runs 15 residues. The DNA of the CDR3 is TGTGCCAGCAGCTTATGGTCTACTGGGGCCAACGTCCTGACTTTC. Amino acid sequence: CASSLWSTGANVLTF.

This chain uses TRBV25-1 with TRBJ1-4; D is perhaps TRBD1 (6 bases). The CDR3 runs to 17 residues. Germline lookup yields CDR1 MGHDK and CDR2 SYGVNS. Trimming pared 2 bases from V and 3 bases from J, leaving 16 bases between. CDR3 nucleotide sequence: TGTGCCAGCAGTGAAGAATGGCGGGCAGGGGCTAATGAAAAACTGTTTTTT. Translation gives CASSEEWRAGANEKLFF.

This clone was seen a single time. The V and J genes are TRBV30 and TRBJ2-1; 11 nucleotides agree with TRBD2. V gave up 0 bases and J gave up 5 bases; unmatched junction bases: 6. CDR3 length: 16 residues. Germline CDR1 reads GTSNPN; CDR2 reads SVGIG (reference sequence). The CDR3 protein is CAWSVPTSGTHNEQFF. The CDR3 DNA reads as TGTGCCTGGAGTGTACCGACTAGCGGGACTCACAATGAGCAGTTCTTC.

This clone was counted a few times. V gene TRBV27 combines with J gene TRBJ2-5; 12 bases map to TRBD2. CDR3 size: 15 residues. V lost 6 bases to trimming and J lost 3 bases; unmatched junction nucleotides: 5. The germline gives CDR1 MNHEY, CDR2 SMNVEV (reference sequence). The CDR3 spells CASRPTSGSEETQYF. In DNA, the CDR3 is TGTGCCAGCAGGCCGACTAGCGGGAGTGAAGAGACCCAGTACTTC.

The chain joins TRBV7-2 to TRBJ2-7; TRBD2 agrees at 13 bases. The CDR3 runs 19 residues. From germline, CDR1 is SGHTA and CDR2 FQGNSA. Trimming at V came to 0 bases and at J to 2 bases, leaving 10 bases not matched to a gene. In DNA, the CDR3 is TGTGCCAGCAGCTTAGCCCAGGGACTAGCGGGACTGACCCCCTACGAGCAGTACTTC. Translating gives CASSLAQGLAGLTPYEQYF.

The chain couples TRBV27 to TRBJ2-3; maybe TRBD2 (6 bases). Germline loops: CDR1 MNHEY, CDR2 SMNVEV (reference sequence). V gave up 2 bases and J gave up 4 bases, with 10 bases separating them. The CDR3 runs to 14 residues. The CDR3 is CASSLQRRADTQYF. CDR3 DNA sequence: TGTGCCAGCAGTTTACAAAGGAGGGCAGATACGCAGTATTTT.

V usage is TRBV6-1 and J usage is TRBJ2-1; the match to TRBD1 covers 12 bases. CDR3 length equals 20 residues. V dropped 4 bases and J dropped 2; count of bases not matched to a gene: 15. Germline CDR1 and CDR2: MNHNS and SASEGT. This CDR3 is CASSGDRGRGRSGTYNEQFF. In DNA, the CDR3 is TGTGCCAGCAGTGGGGACAGGGGGCGGGGGCGGTCGGGGACCTACAATGAGCAGTTCTTC.

The chain links TRBV29-1 to TRBJ2-7; D is possibly TRBD2 (6 bases). Germline CDR1 SQVTM, CDR2 ANQGSEA. V was cut by 7 bases and J by 1 base, with 14 bases left in between. The CDR3 totals 13 residues. Written as DNA, the CDR3 is TGCAGCGCCGTAGCGGAGTGTTCCTACGAGCAGTACTTC. Translating it yields CSAVAECSYEQYF.

This sequence joins TRBV7-2 and TRBJ2-7; D is possibly TRBD1 (5 bases). The CDR3 is 14 amino acids. V was pared by 5 bases and J by 4 bases, with 15 bases between. The germline CDR1 and CDR2 sequences are SGHTA and FQGNSA. CDR3 sequence reads: CASSPVTVRYEQYF. The DNA of the CDR3 is TGTGCCAGCAGCCCGGTGACAGTTAGGTACGAGCAGTACTTC.

In DNA form, the CDR3 reads TGTGCCAGCAGTTTAAAAGGGGTTCGGGTGGCAGCTAACTACGAGCAGTACTTC. Its translation is CASSLKGVRVAANYEQYF. This chain joins TRBV27 and TRBJ2-7, with D perhaps matching TRBD1 (5 bases). V was clipped by 2 bases and J by 3 bases, with 23 bases between them. The length of the CDR3 is 18 residues. Germline CDR1 is MNHEY and CDR2 is SMNVEV (reference sequence).

The CDR3 loop is CASSRYKGRAGTQETQYF. The CDR3 DNA is TGTGCCAGCAGCCGTTATAAGGGTCGAGCGGGAACCCAAGAGACCCAGTACTTC. The chain recombines TRBV7-6 with TRBJ2-5, with 7 bases lining up with TRBD2. CDR1 and CDR2 from the germline V gene are SGHVS and FNYEAQ. Trimming took 5 bases from V and 1 from J; bases not matched to a gene: 16. The CDR3 length is 18 residues.